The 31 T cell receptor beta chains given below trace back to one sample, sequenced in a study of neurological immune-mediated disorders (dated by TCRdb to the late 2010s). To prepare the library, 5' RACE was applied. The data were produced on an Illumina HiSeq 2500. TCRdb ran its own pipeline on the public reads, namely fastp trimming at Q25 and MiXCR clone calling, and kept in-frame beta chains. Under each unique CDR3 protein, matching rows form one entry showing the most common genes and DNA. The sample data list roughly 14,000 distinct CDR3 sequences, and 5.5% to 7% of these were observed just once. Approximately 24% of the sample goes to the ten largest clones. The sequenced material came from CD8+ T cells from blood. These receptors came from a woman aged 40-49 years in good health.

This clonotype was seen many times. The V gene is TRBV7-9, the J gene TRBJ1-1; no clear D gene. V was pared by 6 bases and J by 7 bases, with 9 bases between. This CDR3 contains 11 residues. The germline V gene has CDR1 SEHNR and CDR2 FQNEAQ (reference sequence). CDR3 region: CASSPNLEAFF. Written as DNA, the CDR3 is TGTGCCAGCAGTCCTAACCTTGAAGCTTTCTTT.

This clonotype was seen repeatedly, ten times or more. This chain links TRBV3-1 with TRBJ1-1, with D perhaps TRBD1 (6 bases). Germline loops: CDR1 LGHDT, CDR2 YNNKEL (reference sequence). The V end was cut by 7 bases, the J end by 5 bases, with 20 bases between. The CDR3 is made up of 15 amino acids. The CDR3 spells CASILAGAGRTEAFF. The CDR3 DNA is TGTGCCAGCATTCTTGCGGGGGCAGGGCGGACTGAAGCTTTCTTT.

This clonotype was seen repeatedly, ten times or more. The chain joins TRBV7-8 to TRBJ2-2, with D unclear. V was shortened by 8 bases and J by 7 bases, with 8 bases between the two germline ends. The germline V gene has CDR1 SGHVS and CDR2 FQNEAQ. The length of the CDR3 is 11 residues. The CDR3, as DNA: TGTGCCAGCGAGAGGAACGGGGAGCTGTTTTTT. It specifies CASERNGELFF.

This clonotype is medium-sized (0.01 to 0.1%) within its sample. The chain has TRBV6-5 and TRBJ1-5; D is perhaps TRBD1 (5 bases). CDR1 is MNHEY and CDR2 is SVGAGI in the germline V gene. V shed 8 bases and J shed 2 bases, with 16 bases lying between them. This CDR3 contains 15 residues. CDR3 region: CASRSGKWGNQPQHF. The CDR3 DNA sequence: TGTGCCAGCCGATCAGGGAAATGGGGCAATCAGCCCCAGCATTTT.

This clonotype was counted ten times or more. The CDR3: CSAQTSEVPEQYF. The CDR3 bases are TGCAGTGCTCAGACTAGCGAGGTACCCGAGCAGTACTTC. The chain carries TRBV20-1 and TRBJ2-7, with 8 bases fitting TRBD2. Germline assignment: CDR1 DFQATT and CDR2 SNEGSKA (reference sequence). The CDR3 sequence is 13 residues long. V was clipped by 5 bases and J by 6 bases; unmatched bases: 9.

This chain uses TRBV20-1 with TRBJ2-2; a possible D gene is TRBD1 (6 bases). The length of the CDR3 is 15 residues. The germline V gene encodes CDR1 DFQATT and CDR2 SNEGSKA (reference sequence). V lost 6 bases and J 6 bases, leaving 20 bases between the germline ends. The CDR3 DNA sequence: TGCAGTGCAACTCCGACCGGGACAAGGTCCGGGGAGCTGTTTTTT. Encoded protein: CSATPTGTRSGELFF.

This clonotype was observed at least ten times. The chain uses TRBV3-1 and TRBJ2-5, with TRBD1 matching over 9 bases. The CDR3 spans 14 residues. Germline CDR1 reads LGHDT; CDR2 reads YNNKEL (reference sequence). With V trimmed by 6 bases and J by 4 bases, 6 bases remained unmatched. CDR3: CASSPGQGSETQYF. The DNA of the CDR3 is TGTGCCAGCAGTCCGGGACAGGGATCAGAGACCCAGTACTTC.

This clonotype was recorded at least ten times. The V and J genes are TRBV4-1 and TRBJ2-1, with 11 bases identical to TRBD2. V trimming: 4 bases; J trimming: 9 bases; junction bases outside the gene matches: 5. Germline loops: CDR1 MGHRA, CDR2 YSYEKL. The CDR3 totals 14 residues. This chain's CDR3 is CASSRLAGTSEQFF. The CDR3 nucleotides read TGCGCCAGCAGCCGACTAGCGGGGACGAGTGAGCAGTTCTTC.

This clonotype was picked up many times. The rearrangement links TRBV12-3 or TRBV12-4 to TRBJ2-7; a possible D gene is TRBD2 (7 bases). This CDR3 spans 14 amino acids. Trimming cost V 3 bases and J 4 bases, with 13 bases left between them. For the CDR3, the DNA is TGTGCCAGCAGTTTTGGGGGGGCTATTTACGAGCAGTACTTC. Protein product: CASSFGGAIYEQYF.

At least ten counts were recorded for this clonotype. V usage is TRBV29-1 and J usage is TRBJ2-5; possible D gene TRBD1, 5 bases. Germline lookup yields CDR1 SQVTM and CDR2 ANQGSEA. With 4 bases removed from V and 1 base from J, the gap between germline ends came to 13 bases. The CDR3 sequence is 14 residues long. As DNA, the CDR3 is TGCAGCGTTGCCCTGGGGCACAGCCAAGAGACCCAGTACTTC. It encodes CSVALGHSQETQYF.

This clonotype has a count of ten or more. CDR3 region: CATQLGGNTEAFF. The DNA for the CDR3 is TGTGCCACCCAGTTGGGAGGGAACACTGAAGCTTTCTTT. The chain recombines TRBV27 with TRBJ1-1; D call uncertain. Deletions cut 10 bases from V and 1 base from J, with 13 bases between. This CDR3 contains 13 residues. The germline V gene has CDR1 MNHEY and CDR2 SMNVEV (reference sequence).

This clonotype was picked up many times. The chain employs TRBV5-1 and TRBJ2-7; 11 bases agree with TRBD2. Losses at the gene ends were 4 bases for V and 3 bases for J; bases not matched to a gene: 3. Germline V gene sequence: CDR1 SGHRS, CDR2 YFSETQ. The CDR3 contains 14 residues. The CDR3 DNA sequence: TGCGCCAGCAGCCACACTAGCGGGGGCTACGAGCAGTACTTC. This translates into CASSHTSGGYEQYF.

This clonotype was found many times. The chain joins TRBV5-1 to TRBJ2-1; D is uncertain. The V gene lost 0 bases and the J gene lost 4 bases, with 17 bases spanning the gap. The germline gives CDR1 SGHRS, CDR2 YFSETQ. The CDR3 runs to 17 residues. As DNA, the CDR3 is TGCGCCAGCAGCTTGGCCCCTCCCCGGCGCCCATACAATGAGCAGTTCTTC. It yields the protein CASSLAPPRRPYNEQFF.

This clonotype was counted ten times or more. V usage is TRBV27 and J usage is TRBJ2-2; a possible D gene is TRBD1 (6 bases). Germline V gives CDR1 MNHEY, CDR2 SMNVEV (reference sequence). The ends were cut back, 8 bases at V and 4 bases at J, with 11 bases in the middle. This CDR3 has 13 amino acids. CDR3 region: CASGGFPTGELFF. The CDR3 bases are TGTGCCAGCGGGGGCTTCCCCACCGGGGAGCTGTTTTTT.

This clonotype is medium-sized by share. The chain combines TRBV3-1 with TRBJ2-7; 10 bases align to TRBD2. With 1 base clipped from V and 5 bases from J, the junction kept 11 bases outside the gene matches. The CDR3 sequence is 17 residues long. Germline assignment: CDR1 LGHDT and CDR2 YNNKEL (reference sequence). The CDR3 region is CASSQGWTSGRIDEQYF. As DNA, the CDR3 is TGTGCCAGCAGCCAAGGTTGGACTAGCGGAAGAATAGACGAGCAGTACTTC.

CDR3 loop: CASSRDRGHEQYF. CDR3 bases: TGTGCCAGCAGCCGGGACAGGGGTCACGAGCAGTACTTC. V and J are TRBV16 and TRBJ2-7; 10 bases line up with TRBD1. The ends lost 4 bases at V and 5 bases at J; junction bases unmatched: 2. CDR3 length: 13 amino acids. From germline, CDR1 is KGHSY and CDR2 FQNENV.

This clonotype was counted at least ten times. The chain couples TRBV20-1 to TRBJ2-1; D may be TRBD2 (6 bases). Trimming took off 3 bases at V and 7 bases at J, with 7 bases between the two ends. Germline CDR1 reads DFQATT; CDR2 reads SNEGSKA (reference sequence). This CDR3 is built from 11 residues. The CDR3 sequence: CSARGGNEQFF. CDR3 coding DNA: TGCAGTGCTAGGGGAGGTAATGAGCAGTTCTTC.

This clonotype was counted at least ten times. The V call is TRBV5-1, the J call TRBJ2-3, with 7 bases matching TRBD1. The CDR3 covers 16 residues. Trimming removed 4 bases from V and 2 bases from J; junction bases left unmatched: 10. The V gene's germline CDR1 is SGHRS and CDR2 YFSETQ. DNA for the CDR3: TGCGCCAGCAGCCCCGGGACAGCACCCTACACAGATACGCAGTATTTT. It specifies CASSPGTAPYTDTQYF.

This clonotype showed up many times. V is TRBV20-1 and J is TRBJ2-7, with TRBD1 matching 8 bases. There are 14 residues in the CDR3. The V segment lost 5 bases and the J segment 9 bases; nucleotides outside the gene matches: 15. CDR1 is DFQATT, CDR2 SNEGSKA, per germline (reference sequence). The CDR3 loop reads CSAETTGDSVGQYF. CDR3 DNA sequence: TGCAGTGCTGAGACGACAGGGGATTCTGTCGGGCAGTACTTC.

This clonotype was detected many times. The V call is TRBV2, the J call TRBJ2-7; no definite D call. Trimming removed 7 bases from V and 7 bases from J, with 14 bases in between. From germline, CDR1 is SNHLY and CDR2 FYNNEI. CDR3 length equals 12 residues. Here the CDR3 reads CASTRGRLEQYF. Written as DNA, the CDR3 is TGTGCCAGCACCCGAGGACGTCTGGAGCAGTACTTC. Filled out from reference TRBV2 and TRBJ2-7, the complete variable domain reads EPEVTQTPSHQVTQMGQEVILRCVPISNHLYFYWYRQILGQKVEFLVSFYNNEISEKSEIFDDQFSVERPDGSNFTLKIRSTKLEDSAMYFCASTRGRLEQYFGPGTRLTVT.

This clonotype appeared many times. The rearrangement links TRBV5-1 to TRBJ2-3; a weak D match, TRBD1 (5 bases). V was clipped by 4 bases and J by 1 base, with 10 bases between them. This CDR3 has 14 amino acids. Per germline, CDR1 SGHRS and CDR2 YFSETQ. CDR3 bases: TGCGCCAGCAGCCCTAGGGGTCGCACAGATACGCAGTATTTT. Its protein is CASSPRGRTDTQYF.

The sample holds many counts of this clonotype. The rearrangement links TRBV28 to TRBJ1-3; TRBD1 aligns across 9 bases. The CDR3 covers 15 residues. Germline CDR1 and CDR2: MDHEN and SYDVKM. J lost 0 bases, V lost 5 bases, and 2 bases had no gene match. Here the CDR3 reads CASSEQGASGNTIYF. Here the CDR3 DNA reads TGTGCCAGCAGTGAACAGGGGGCCTCTGGAAACACCATATATTTT.

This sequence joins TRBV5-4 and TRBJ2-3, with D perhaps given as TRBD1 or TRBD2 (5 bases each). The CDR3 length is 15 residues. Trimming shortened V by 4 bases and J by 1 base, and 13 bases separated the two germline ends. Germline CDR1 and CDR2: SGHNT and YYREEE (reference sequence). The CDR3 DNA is TGTGCCAGCAGCCTCCGGGGCAGGGGCACAGATACGCAGTATTTT. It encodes CASSLRGRGTDTQYF.

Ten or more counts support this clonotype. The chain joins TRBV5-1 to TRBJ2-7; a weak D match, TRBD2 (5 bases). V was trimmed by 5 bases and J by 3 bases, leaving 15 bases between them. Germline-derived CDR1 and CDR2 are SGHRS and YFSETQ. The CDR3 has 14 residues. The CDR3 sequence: CASRIEGSHYEQYF. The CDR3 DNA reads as TGCGCCAGCAGGATCGAGGGCAGTCACTACGAGCAGTACTTC.

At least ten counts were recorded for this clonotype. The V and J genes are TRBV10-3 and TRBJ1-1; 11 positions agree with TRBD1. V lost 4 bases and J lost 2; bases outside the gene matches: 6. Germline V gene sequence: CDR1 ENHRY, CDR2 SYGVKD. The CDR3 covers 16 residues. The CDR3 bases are TGTGCCATCAGTGGGACAGGGGGCGTCTCAAACACTGAAGCTTTCTTT. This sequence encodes CAISGTGGVSNTEAFF.

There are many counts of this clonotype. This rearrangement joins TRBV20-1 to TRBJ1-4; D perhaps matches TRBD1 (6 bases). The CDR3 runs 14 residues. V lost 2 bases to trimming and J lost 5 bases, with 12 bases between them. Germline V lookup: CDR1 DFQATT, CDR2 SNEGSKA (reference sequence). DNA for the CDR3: TGCAGTGCTAGAACGGGGGGCGGCAATGAAAAACTGTTTTTT. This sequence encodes CSARTGGGNEKLFF.

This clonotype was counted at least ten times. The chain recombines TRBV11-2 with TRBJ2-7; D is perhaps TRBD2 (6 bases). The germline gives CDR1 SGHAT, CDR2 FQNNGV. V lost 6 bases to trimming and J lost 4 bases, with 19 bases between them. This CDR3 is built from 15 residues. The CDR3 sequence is CASRDSGVANYEQYF. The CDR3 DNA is TGTGCCAGCAGGGACTCGGGAGTCGCGAATTACGAGCAGTACTTC. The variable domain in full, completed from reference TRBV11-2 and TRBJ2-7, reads EAGVAQSPRYKIIEKRQSVAFWCNPISGHATLYWYQQILGQGPKLLIQFQNNGVVDDSQLPKDRFSAERLKGVDSTLKIQPAKLEDSAVYLCASRDSGVANYEQYFGPGTRLTVT.

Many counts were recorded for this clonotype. The CDR3 spells CASSFWYGGADYEQYF. DNA of the CDR3: TGTGCCAGCAGTTTTTGGTATGGAGGGGCGGACTACGAGCAGTACTTC. This chain links TRBV12-3 or TRBV12-4 with TRBJ2-7; D perhaps matches TRBD2 (6 bases). The V end lost 3 bases, the J end lost 3 bases, and 18 bases lay between the germline ends. The CDR3 has 16 residues.

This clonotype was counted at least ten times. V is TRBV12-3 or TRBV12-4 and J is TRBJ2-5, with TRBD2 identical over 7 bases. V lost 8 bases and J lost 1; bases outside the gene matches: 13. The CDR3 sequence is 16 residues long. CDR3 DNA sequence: TGTGCCAGCTCCAAAAGAGGGAGGGGCAGCCAAGAGACCCAGTACTTC. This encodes CASSKRGRGSQETQYF.

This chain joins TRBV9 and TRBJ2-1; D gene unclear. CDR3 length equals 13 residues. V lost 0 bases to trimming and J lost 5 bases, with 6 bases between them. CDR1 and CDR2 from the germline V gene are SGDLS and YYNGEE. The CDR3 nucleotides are TGTGCCAGCAGCGTAGAAAAACACAATGAGCAGTTCTTC. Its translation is CASSVEKHNEQFF.

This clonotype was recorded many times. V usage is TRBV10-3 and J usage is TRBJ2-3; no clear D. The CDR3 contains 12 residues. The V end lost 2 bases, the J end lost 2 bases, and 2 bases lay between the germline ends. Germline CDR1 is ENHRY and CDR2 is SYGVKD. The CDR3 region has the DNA TGTGCCATCAGTGAGAACACAGATACGCAGTATTTT. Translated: CAISENTDTQYF.